This T cell receptor (beta chain) was captured by sequencing in a study of type 1 and type 2 diabetes patients. This clonotype was seen a single time. Its antigen is currently unknown. Amplification started from genomic DNA. A primer set of 30 forward and 13 reverse primers amplified the CDR3. Each CDR3 protein gets one entry after TCRdb re-called the multiplex PCR reads with MiXCR. The repertoire holds under 300,000 distinct CDR3 sequences, with more than 40% as singletons. General study findings and limits: Type 2 diabetes patients had few highly-expanded CD4+ clones, median one.

With 6 bases clipped from V and 2 bases from J, the junction kept 6 bases outside the gene matches. This CDR3 region has 14 residues. Around 10 milliliters of peripheral blood were drawn from each donor. The receptor's source is a young man with type 2 diabetes. J is TRBJ1-2 and V is TRBV12-3 or TRBV12-4; 7 bases fit TRBD1. The sequenced sample was peripheral blood mononuclear cells (PBMCs). The chain's CDR3 is CASSQSQGNYGYTF. The CDR3 coding sequence is TGTGCCAGCAGCCAGTCACAGGGGAACTATGGCTACACCTTC.